These 20 T cell receptor beta chains originate from one sample sequenced in a study of regulatory T cells in long-lasting Graves disease. Regarding time point: newly diagnosed GD, antithyroid drugs for less than 3 months. The TCR library was made from RNA that had been extracted from PBMCs in TRIzol. According to the study, TCR beta libraries were built with iRepertoire HTBI primers and CDR3-region Arm-PCR. TCRdb reprocessed the multiplex PCR reads with MiXCR, giving one entry per CDR3 protein. The sample records about 530,000 distinct CDR3 sequences, around 15% being singletons. In addition, the sample was reused for a study of T cells in Graves' hyperthyroidism and ophthalmopathy.

Sequences were derived from peripheral blood mononuclear cells (PBMCs), sampled at new diagnosis, from a patient treated with antithyroid drugs. These receptors were obtained from a woman aged 40 to 65 with Graves disease.

This clonotype was found many times. The rearrangement joins TRBV30 to TRBJ2-7; perhaps TRBD2 as D (5 bases). Trimming stripped 2 bases from V and 6 bases from J, with 11 bases between. This CDR3 spans 12 amino acids. Germline lookup yields CDR1 GTSNPN and CDR2 SVGIG (reference sequence). The CDR3 loop is CAWSRPRVEQYF. CDR3 bases: TGTGCCTGGAGTCGGCCGAGGGTCGAGCAGTACTTC.

The chain uses TRBV11-1 and TRBJ2-1, with 9 bases aligning to TRBD1. This CDR3 region has 15 residues. With 4 bases clipped from V and 6 bases from J, the junction kept 7 bases outside the gene matches. Germline CDR1 reads SGHAT; CDR2 reads FQDESV (reference sequence). CDR3 coding DNA: TGTGCCAGCAGCTCCCGGGACAGGGCCCTCAATGAGCAGTTCTTC. It codes for CASSSRDRALNEQFF.

The chain recombines TRBV4-2 with TRBJ1-1; D remains ambiguous. The V gene's germline CDR1 is LGHNA and CDR2 YNFKEQ. V shed 2 bases and J shed 4 bases, with 8 bases lying between them. The CDR3 is 13 amino acids. Written as DNA, the CDR3 is TGTGCCAGCAGCCAACTAGGGAGCACTGAAGCTTTCTTT. Its translation is CASSQLGSTEAFF.

J is TRBJ1-1 and V is TRBV18, with D uncertain. The CDR3 runs to 13 residues. V was cut by 2 bases and J by 4 bases, with 8 bases left in between. The germline gives CDR1 KGHSH, CDR2 LQKENI. This CDR3 reads CASSPGISTEAFF. The CDR3 DNA sequence: TGTGCCAGCTCACCAGGGATTAGCACTGAAGCTTTCTTT.

This clonotype has a count of ten or more. The chain recombines TRBV10-3 with TRBJ1-1; no reliable D call. Trimming shortened V by 0 bases and J by 6 bases, and 11 bases separated the two germline ends. The CDR3 loop spans 14 amino acids. Germline V gene lookup returns CDR1 ENHRY and CDR2 SYGVKD. The CDR3 reads CAISESTLRAEAFF. The CDR3 DNA sequence: TGTGCCATCAGTGAGTCGACACTTAGGGCTGAAGCTTTCTTT.

With respect to this clonotype: This could be a read error, since a much larger clone is one nucleotide away. This chain joins TRBV3-1 and TRBJ2-1; 10 bases fit TRBD2. This CDR3 is built from 16 residues. Germline lookup yields CDR1 LGHDT and CDR2 YNNKEL (reference sequence). Trimming cost V 4 bases and J 9 bases; bases outside gene matches: 12. CDR3 in DNA: TGTGCCAGCAGCCGCGGACCAGCGGGGGGGCGGAGTGAGCAGTTCTTC. It translates to CASSRGPAGGRSEQFF.

The sample holds many counts of this clonotype. This chain links TRBV6-2 or TRBV6-3 with TRBJ2-1; no clear D gene. The CDR3 extends over 12 amino acids. From germline, CDR1 is MNHEY and CDR2 SVGEGT. Trimming took off 5 bases at V and 10 bases at J, with 12 bases between the two ends. The CDR3 DNA sequence: TGTGCCAGCAGTGAAACGGCAGGAGAGCAGTTCTTC. This encodes CASSETAGEQFF.

In this sample, this clonotype turned up many times. The chain is built from TRBV7-9 and TRBJ1-1; D might be TRBD1 (6 bases). This CDR3 is 16 amino acids long. Germline lookup yields CDR1 SEHNR and CDR2 FQNEAQ (reference sequence). Trimming stripped 3 bases from V and 0 bases from J, with 14 bases between. The CDR3 bases are TGTGCCAGCAGCTTCAGGCAGGGGAATATGAACACTGAAGCTTTCTTT. It is translated as CASSFRQGNMNTEAFF.

The CDR3 DNA follows: TGTGCCAGCAGCTTCTCTCGGCGGGGGGACGCGAACACCGGGGAGCTGTTTTTT. Amino acids: CASSFSRRGDANTGELFF. The rearrangement links TRBV11-3 to TRBJ2-2, with 8 bases that match TRBD2. The trim removed 3 bases at V and 0 bases at J, leaving 9 bases unmatched. The V gene's germline CDR1 is SGHNT and CDR2 YENEEA. CDR3 size: 18 residues.

The rearrangement joins TRBV27 to TRBJ1-1, with D unclear. This CDR3 contains 14 residues. From germline, CDR1 is MNHEY and CDR2 SMNVEV (reference sequence). Trimming left V 0 bases short and J 1 base short, with 6 bases between. DNA for the CDR3: TGTGCCAGCAGTTTATCTTGGTCGAACACTGAAGCTTTCTTT. Amino acid sequence: CASSLSWSNTEAFF.

The table lists this clonotype with many counts. The chain is built from TRBV5-1 and TRBJ2-3; tentative D call: TRBD1 (5 bases). The length of the CDR3 is 15 residues. V shed 0 bases and J shed 6 bases, with 14 bases lying between them. Germline CDR1 and CDR2: SGHRS and YFSETQ. This CDR3 reads CASSLVGVKGDTQYF. Written as DNA, the CDR3 is TGCGCCAGCAGCTTGGTAGGGGTGAAGGGGGATACGCAGTATTTT.

The chain employs TRBV27 and TRBJ1-4; no clear D. Germline CDR1 reads MNHEY; CDR2 reads SMNVEV (reference sequence). V lost 3 bases to trimming and J lost 0 bases, with 8 bases between them. CDR3 size: 15 residues. CDR3 coding DNA: TGTGCCAGCAGTTTGGAAGGACCAACTAATGAAAAACTGTTTTTT. This sequence encodes CASSLEGPTNEKLFF.

This clonotype was seen ten or more times. J is TRBJ2-3 and V is TRBV10-3; weak D call: TRBD2 (5 bases). In germline, CDR1 is ENHRY, CDR2 SYGVKD. The ends were cut back, 2 bases at V and 2 bases at J, with 14 bases in the middle. The CDR3 spans 16 residues. The CDR3 bases are TGTGCCATCAGTGAGGAGGGTGGGGTTCTCACAGATACGCAGTATTTT. Translating gives CAISEEGGVLTDTQYF.

The chain is built from TRBV12-3 or TRBV12-4 and TRBJ1-2, with TRBD1 matching over 7 bases. This CDR3 is built from 14 residues. The V gene end was trimmed by 4 bases and the J gene end by 1 base; junction bases not matched to a gene: 3. CDR3 sequence (DNA): TGTGCCAGCAGTTCGGGACAGATTAACTATGGCTACACCTTC. Its protein is CASSSGQINYGYTF.

This clonotype was counted many times. The chain links TRBV6-5 to TRBJ1-2, with no clear D. V shed 4 bases and J shed 7 bases, with 13 bases lying between them. Per the germline V gene, CDR1 is MNHEY and CDR2 is SVGAGI. CDR3 length: 13 residues. The CDR3 coding sequence is TGTGCCAGCAGTTCGCGGGCCATAGTTGGCTACACCTTC. Its translation: CASSSRAIVGYTF.

This clonotype came up many times. V and J are TRBV13 and TRBJ1-1; D is undetermined. CDR1 and CDR2 (germline): PRHDT, FYEKMQ (reference sequence). Trimming removed 0 bases from V and 11 bases from J, with 10 bases in between. The CDR3 extends over 12 amino acids. CDR3 bases: TGTGCCAGCAGCTTAGGGGGCCTGAGGGCTTTCTTT. This gives the protein CASSLGGLRAFF.

A note on this clonotype: One end of the junction fails to match germline, which may point to a read error. J is TRBJ2-4 and V is TRBV5-1; tentatively, D is TRBD2 (6 bases). CDR1 SGHRS and CDR2 YFSETQ come from the germline V gene. CDR3 length equals 14 residues. The CDR3, as DNA: TGTGCCAGCAGCTCCCGGGGGACGATAAACATTCAGTACTTC. This translates into CASSSRGTINIQYF.

At least ten counts were recorded for this clonotype. The chain links TRBV6-2 or TRBV6-3 to TRBJ1-1; D perhaps matches TRBD1 (6 bases). The CDR3 covers 15 residues. V lost 5 bases to trimming and J lost 4 bases, with 17 bases between them. Germline V gene data show CDR1 as MNHEY and CDR2 as SVGEGT. In DNA, the CDR3 is TGTGCCAGCAGTGTTCTTCAGGGGAGAGGCACTGAAGCTTTCTTT. Its translation: CASSVLQGRGTEAFF.

There are many counts of this clonotype. This chain joins TRBV7-8 and TRBJ2-5; 9 bases are a match to TRBD2. Germline V gene sequence: CDR1 SGHVS, CDR2 FQNEAQ. CDR3 length equals 15 residues. V lost 6 bases, J lost 7 bases, and 12 bases stayed unmatched. The CDR3 sequence: CASSSVAGGQVTQYF. The CDR3 nucleotides read TGTGCCAGCAGTTCAGTTGCGGGGGGGCAGGTGACCCAGTACTTC.

This clonotype was recorded a few times. The V call is TRBV2, the J call TRBJ1-4; 8 bases match TRBD1. The CDR3 totals 16 residues. Trimming cost V 5 bases and J 0 bases; bases outside gene matches: 5. Germline values: CDR1 SNHLY, CDR2 FYNNEI. CDR3 residues: CASSRDRPSTNEKLFF. The CDR3 coding sequence is TGTGCCAGCAGTCGGGACAGGCCCTCAACTAATGAAAAACTGTTTTTT. The full variable domain, completed using reference TRBV2 and TRBJ1-4, is EPEVTQTPSHQVTQMGQEVILRCVPISNHLYFYWYRQILGQKVEFLVSFYNNEISEKSEIFDDQFSVERPDGSNFTLKIRSTKLEDSAMYFCASSRDRPSTNEKLFFGSGTQLSVL.